This TCR beta chain was identified in a study of shared clonotypes between healthy human individuals. Study-wide context: Each donor had three CD4 naive, three CD4 memory, two CD8 naive and one CD8 memory plate. Findings and caveats of the study: Blood was the only sampled material, and tissue repertoires likely differ. With a handful of donors compared, approximately 5% of naive CD4 clonotypes were shared.

Terminally differentiated effector memory CD45RA+ cells were excluded from the naive CD8 cells, which were CD45RO-negative and positively selected for CCR7. The data were produced by immunoSEQ multiplex PCR, yet TCRdb's version contains in-frame clones alone and is incomplete. The sample carries about 2.1 million clones, around 93% recorded once. The germline V and J ends were trimmed by 5 bases and 1 base, with 8 bases remaining between them. Germline CDR1 reads MNHNY; CDR2 reads SVGAGI (reference sequence). CDR3 length equals 13 residues. Comments on this clone: The antigen remains unidentified.

The sample taken for sequencing was naive CD8+ T cells from PBMCs. The chain couples TRBV6-6 to TRBJ2-5; D unclear. The sequence was collected from a man aged 18 to 30 in good health. Some clones in this sample may be carry-over from other donors' samples. Here the CDR3 DNA reads TGTGCCAGCAGTCGCTCTCCCCAAGAGACCCAGTACTTC. This encodes CASSRSPQETQYF.